The 29 T cell receptor beta chains listed next were all sequenced from one sample in a study of T cell responses to AZD1222 COVID-19 vaccine. This table comes from immunoSEQ multiplex PCR, and its TCRdb copy is limited to in-frame clones, with some not included. This table has 95,000 to 150,000 clones, about 90% appearing once. The material sequenced was peripheral blood, taken on day 0 of AZD1222 vaccination. These receptor sequences come from an adult in good health.

V usage is TRBV5-1 and J usage is TRBJ2-5; possibly TRBD2 for D (6 bases). The CDR3 length is 14 residues. Trimming stripped 2 bases from V and 3 bases from J, with 11 bases between. Per germline, CDR1 SGHRS and CDR2 YFSETQ. CDR3 sequence: CASSFGLPKETQYF. CDR3 DNA: TGCGCCAGCAGCTTCGGACTACCCAAAGAGACCCAGTACTTC.

V usage is TRBV9 and J usage is TRBJ2-1, with 15 bases fitting TRBD2. Trimming took 2 bases from V and 8 from J; bases not matched to a gene: 20. The germline gives CDR1 SGDLS, CDR2 YYNGEE. CDR3 size: 21 residues. In nucleotides, the CDR3 is TGTGCCAGCAGCGTTAGCTTGGGACAACGGACTAGCGGGAGGGCCGGGTATGAGCAGTTCTTC. Its translation: CASSVSLGQRTSGRAGYEQFF.

This chain connects TRBV7-9 to TRBJ2-1; D could derive from TRBD1 or TRBD2 (5 bases each). Per the germline V gene, CDR1 is SEHNR and CDR2 is FQNEAQ (reference sequence). The CDR3 is 14 residues long. Deletions cut 1 base from V and 7 bases from J, with 11 bases between. The DNA of the CDR3 is TGTGCCAGCAGCTTAGGGGGGAGAGGTAATGAGCAGTTCTTC. As protein: CASSLGGRGNEQFF.

The J gene is TRBJ1-4, the V gene TRBV5-1; D unresolved. The germline V gene encodes CDR1 SGHRS and CDR2 YFSETQ. Trimming pared 6 bases from V and 5 bases from J, leaving 11 bases between. This CDR3 comprises 13 residues. CDR3 sequence (DNA): TGCGCCAGCACTAACCCGGGGAATGAAAAACTGTTTTTT. This sequence encodes CASTNPGNEKLFF.

This clone was counted a single time. The chain uses TRBV5-1 and TRBJ1-5; maybe TRBD1 (6 bases). In germline, CDR1 is SGHRS, CDR2 YFSETQ. CDR3 size: 16 residues. The V and J ends lost 4 bases and 0 bases respectively, with 14 bases between them. CDR3 loop: CASSPGGGVSNQPQHF. The DNA for the CDR3 is TGCGCCAGCAGCCCCGGAGGGGGGGTTAGCAATCAGCCCCAGCATTTT.

The V gene is TRBV4-3, the J gene TRBJ1-6; D is possibly TRBD1 (5 bases). In germline, CDR1 is LGHNA, CDR2 YSLEER. The length of the CDR3 is 15 residues. Deletions cut 0 bases from V and 7 bases from J, with 10 bases between. For the CDR3, the DNA is TGCGCCAGCAGCCAAGACGAGGGGACGAATTCACCCCTCCACTTT. Translated: CASSQDEGTNSPLHF.

The chain joins TRBV6-4 to TRBJ2-3; 9 positions match TRBD1. Unmatched junction bases numbered 5, after V lost 0 bases and J lost 4 bases. The CDR3 is made up of 16 amino acids. The germline V gene encodes CDR1 MRHNA and CDR2 SNTAGT. This CDR3 is CASSDSPDRGADTQYF. The CDR3 DNA sequence: TGTGCCAGCAGTGACTCCCCGGACAGGGGTGCAGATACGCAGTATTTT.

The chain combines TRBV5-8 with TRBJ1-1, with TRBD1 matching 7 bases. CDR1 is SGHTS and CDR2 is YDEGEE in the germline V gene. Trimming at V came to 6 bases and at J to 5 bases, leaving 10 bases not matched to a gene. The CDR3 covers 14 residues. CDR3 sequence (DNA): TGTGCCAGCATCCCTCTGGAGGGGGCGACTGAAGCTTTCTTT. Encoded protein: CASIPLEGATEAFF.

The rearrangement links TRBV5-1 to TRBJ2-5; D is possibly TRBD2 (5 bases). Trimming left V 4 bases short and J 5 bases short, with 12 bases between. The CDR3 loop spans 13 amino acids. CDR1 is SGHRS, CDR2 YFSETQ, per germline. CDR3 in amino acids: CASSIGLGETQYF. In nucleotides, the CDR3 is TGCGCCAGCAGCATCGGACTGGGGGAGACCCAGTACTTC.

This clone was recorded only once. The rearrangement joins TRBV7-2 to TRBJ1-5; a possible D gene is TRBD1 (6 bases). The V end lost 1 base, the J end lost 2 bases, and 12 bases lay between the germline ends. The length of the CDR3 is 16 residues. Germline assignment: CDR1 SGHTA and CDR2 FQGNSA. Here the CDR3 reads CASSLGPAGGNQPQHF. DNA for the CDR3: TGTGCCAGCAGCTTAGGTCCCGCAGGGGGCAATCAGCCCCAGCATTTT.

This sequence joins TRBV28 and TRBJ1-4, with D hard to call. Germline V gives CDR1 MDHEN, CDR2 SYDVKM. With 4 bases removed from V and 8 bases from J, the gap between germline ends came to 8 bases. The CDR3 runs 12 residues. In nucleotides, the CDR3 is TGTGCCAGCAGTTCCGGGCAGGAAAAACTGTTTTTT. Translating gives CASSSGQEKLFF.

The chain joins TRBV7-9 to TRBJ1-6; maybe TRBD1 (6 bases). V lost 2 bases to trimming and J lost 4 bases, with 12 bases between them. Germline V gene sequence: CDR1 SEHNR, CDR2 FQNEAQ (reference sequence). There are 16 residues in the CDR3. CDR3 coding DNA: TGTGCCAGCAGCTTATCGCTGGGGGCGTATAATTCACCCCTCCACTTT. Residues: CASSLSLGAYNSPLHF.

The chain carries TRBV10-1 and TRBJ2-3, with 12 bases identical to TRBD2. The CDR3 spans 15 residues. J lost 6 bases, V lost 3 bases, and 4 bases had no gene match. Germline V gives CDR1 WNHNN, CDR2 SYGVQD (reference sequence). For the CDR3, the DNA is TGCGCCAGCAGTGACCTAGCGGGGGGGCGGGATACGCAGTATTTT. It is translated as CASSDLAGGRDTQYF.

The CDR3 DNA follows: TGCGCCAGCAGCTTGGAGAGTACAGGCCAAGGCTACACCTTC. This sequence encodes CASSLESTGQGYTF. The chain couples TRBV5-1 to TRBJ1-2; D might be TRBD1 (5 bases). This CDR3 has 14 amino acids. The V end was cut by 0 bases, the J end by 8 bases, with 14 bases between. In germline, CDR1 is SGHRS, CDR2 YFSETQ.

The chain couples TRBV6-6 to TRBJ1-1; D call uncertain. Trimming shortened V by 6 bases and J by 0 bases, and 11 bases separated the two germline ends. The CDR3 totals 14 residues. Germline assignment: CDR1 MNHNY and CDR2 SVGAGI (reference sequence). CDR3 coding DNA: TGTGCCAGCAGGCCCGGACGGTTGAACACTGAAGCTTTCTTT. Residues: CASRPGRLNTEAFF.

The chain recombines TRBV27 with TRBJ2-7; no reliable D call. CDR1 MNHEY and CDR2 SMNVEV come from the germline V gene (reference sequence). The CDR3 loop spans 15 amino acids. Trimming cost V 6 bases and J 1 base, with 16 bases left between them. CDR3 DNA: TGTGCCAGCAGCCACGGGCCCGCGGCGTCCTACGAGCAGTACTTC. Amino acid sequence: CASSHGPAASYEQYF.

This rearrangement joins TRBV5-1 to TRBJ1-2; 8 nucleotides align to TRBD1. The germline gives CDR1 SGHRS, CDR2 YFSETQ. The CDR3 contains 15 residues. Germline trimming cut 4 bases from V and 8 bases from J; bases unmatched to any gene: 13. The CDR3 protein is CASSVVQGAIWGYTF. The CDR3 nucleotides are TGCGCCAGCAGCGTGGTTCAGGGGGCTATTTGGGGCTACACCTTC.

The chain carries TRBV4-3 and TRBJ2-1; D not certain. The CDR3 is made up of 15 amino acids. Per germline, CDR1 LGHNA and CDR2 YSLEER. Trimming removed 1 base at V and 0 bases at J, with 7 bases between. Written as DNA, the CDR3 is TGCGCCAGCAGCCAAGCCCAGAGCTCCTACAATGAGCAGTTCTTC. Translating it yields CASSQAQSSYNEQFF.

The chain employs TRBV3-1 (or the pseudogene TRBV3-2) and TRBJ1-3; D call uncertain. The CDR3 runs to 14 residues. The ends were cut back, 3 bases at V and 7 bases at J, with 13 bases in the middle. Germline assignment: CDR1 LGHDT and CDR2 YNNKEL (reference sequence). The CDR3 region is CASSHRVVGNTIYF. The CDR3 region has the DNA TGTGCCAGCAGCCATCGGGTCGTGGGGAACACCATATATTTT.

A word on this clone: This CDR3 is also generated by other DNA sequences in the sample. This chain uses TRBV11-3 with TRBJ1-6; D is undetermined. CDR3 length: 13 amino acids. V gave up 5 bases and J gave up 4 bases, with 6 bases separating them. Germline-derived CDR1 and CDR2 are SGHNT and YENEEA. The CDR3 reads CASSLGYNSPLHF. CDR3 coding DNA: TGTGCCAGCAGCCTGGGATATAATTCACCCCTCCACTTT.

Comments on this clone: Different DNA sequences within this sample yield the same CDR3. The V and J genes are TRBV24-1 and TRBJ2-1; 12 bases fit TRBD2. With 3 bases clipped from V and 6 bases from J, the junction kept 5 bases outside the gene matches. Germline V gene data show CDR1 as KGHDR and CDR2 as SFDVKD. The CDR3 has 16 residues. The CDR3 sequence: CATSDPGLAGINEQFF. CDR3 bases: TGTGCCACCAGTGATCCGGGACTAGCGGGTATCAATGAGCAGTTCTTC.

This chain uses TRBV2 with TRBJ1-4; D call uncertain. The CDR3 loop spans 13 amino acids. Trimming shortened V by 7 bases and J by 5 bases, and 11 bases separated the two germline ends. CDR1 is SNHLY and CDR2 is FYNNEI in the germline V gene. CDR3 nucleotide sequence: TGTGCCAGCAACGGGCAGAAAAATGAAAAACTGTTTTTT. It is translated as CASNGQKNEKLFF.

The chain joins TRBV29-1 to TRBJ2-3; D gene ambiguous. This CDR3 comprises 13 residues. Germline V gene data show CDR1 as SQVTM and CDR2 as ANQGSEA. Trimming shortened V by 0 bases and J by 9 bases, and 13 bases separated the two germline ends. The CDR3 DNA is TGCAGCGTTGAAGATCTTAACGGAAGGACGCAGTATTTT. Encoded protein: CSVEDLNGRTQYF.

The genes are TRBV10-3 and TRBJ2-2; D is unresolved. V gave up 6 bases and J gave up 6 bases, with 8 bases separating them. The CDR3 is 12 residues long. From germline, CDR1 is ENHRY and CDR2 SYGVKD. DNA for the CDR3: TGTGCCATCAGACCCGACCCCGGGGAGCTGTTTTTT. Amino acid sequence: CAIRPDPGELFF.

J is TRBJ2-7 and V is TRBV28, with 11 bases identical to TRBD1. Trimming cost V 5 bases and J 1 base; bases outside gene matches: 4. The germline CDR1 and CDR2 sequences are MDHEN and SYDVKM. The CDR3 consists of 15 residues. The CDR3 region has the DNA TGTGCCAGCAGTCCCGGGACAGGGGGATCCTACGAGCAGTACGTC. Its translation is CASSPGTGGSYEQYV.

The chain combines TRBV6-2 or TRBV6-3 with TRBJ2-1; D not certain. There are 12 residues in the CDR3. With 3 bases removed from V and 5 bases from J, the gap between germline ends came to 5 bases. Germline V CDR1 and CDR2: MNHEY, SVGEGT. CDR3 residues: CASSYRDNEQFF. CDR3 nucleotides: TGTGCCAGCAGTTATAGGGACAATGAGCAGTTCTTC.

The chain joins TRBV7-6 to TRBJ1-1; D call uncertain. Trimming shortened V by 1 base and J by 1 base, and 7 bases separated the two germline ends. The CDR3 has 14 amino acids. The germline V gene has CDR1 SGHVS and CDR2 FNYEAQ. CDR3 in amino acids: CASSLGLSNTEAFF. DNA for the CDR3: TGTGCCAGCAGCTTAGGGTTATCGAACACTGAAGCTTTCTTT. The full variable domain, in which reference TRBV7-6 and TRBJ1-1 provide the parts outside the CDR3, is GAGVSQSPRYKVTKRGQDVALRCDPISGHVSLYWYRQALGQGPEFLTYFNYEAQQDKSGLPNDRFSAERPEGSISTLTIQRTEQRDSAMYRCASSLGLSNTEAFFGQGTRLTVV.

The rearrangement links TRBV2 to TRBJ1-5; D unresolved. V lost 4 bases, J lost 4 bases, and 14 bases lay in between. Germline V gene sequence: CDR1 SNHLY, CDR2 FYNNEI. CDR3 length: 15 residues. The CDR3 nucleotides read TGTGCCAGCAGTGGAAGGGCTGACGATAATCAGCCCCAGCATTTT. It codes for CASSGRADDNQPQHF.

The chain couples TRBV11-3 to TRBJ2-6, with unresolved D. The CDR3 totals 14 residues. Trimming cost V 4 bases and J 2 bases, with 6 bases left between them. Germline CDR1 and CDR2: SGHNT and YENEEA. The CDR3 DNA reads as TGTGCCAGCAGCTCCCGAACTGGGGCCAACGTCCTGACTTTC. Its protein product is CASSSRTGANVLTF.